The following is a TCR beta chain sequence with its context. The sample carries other DNA sequences with the same CDR3. The CDR3 has 14 residues. Trimming removed 2 bases from V and 1 base from J; junction bases left unmatched: 0. The germline V gene encodes CDR1 MDHEN and CDR2 SYDVKM. The authors' processing: Counts of nucleated cells, estimated from reference gene primer amplification, were obtained. Clones were sequenced by immunoSEQ multiplex PCR, and TCRdb holds only the in-frame ones, with some missing. Clonal size and the V and J genes are those of that table, whereas D and trimming came from the DNA. The top ten hold roughly a tenth of the sample, which has about 210,000 clones, more than 65% seen once. The data were obtained in a study of blood T cell repertoires in COVID-19. About the study: From the United States, Italy and Spain came samples of acute and convalescent COVID-19. The cDNA or gDNA used as material had been derived from T cells, B-cell-depleted T cells, or PBMCs.

The sequenced sample was peripheral blood. The sequence derives from a man over 45 with active or convalescent COVID-19. The gene calls are TRBV28 and TRBJ2-3; 7 bases are shared with TRBD2. CDR3 residues: CASSLAGGTDTQYF. CDR3 DNA: TGTGCCAGCAGTTTAGCGGGGGGCACAGATACGCAGTATTTT.